This T cell receptor beta chain was documented in a study of radiation and T cells in renal cell carcinoma. Study results and limitations: In blood, top tumor clones expanded by 2 weeks, shrinking by 4. No pretreatment tumor biopsies were available for baseline clonotypes.

The time point was: baseline pretreatment blood. Treatment described: 15 Gy SBRT to primary tumor, nephrectomy 4 weeks later. Blood was sampled at baseline, 2 weeks and 4 weeks after SBRT. Clear cell pathology was present in this patient's renal cell carcinoma. Sequencing used immunoSEQ multiplex PCR; TCRdb keeps in-frame clones, though not all of them. The repertoire consists of roughly 150,000 clones, with about 88% occurring once and the leading ten covering around 4.1%. Of note for this clone: The antigen remains unidentified.

The germline CDR1 and CDR2 sequences are SEHNR and FQNEAQ (reference sequence). Trimming cost V 5 bases and J 3 bases; bases outside gene matches: 14. This CDR3 is built from 19 residues. The specimen comprised blood, sampled from a patient whose treatment included radiotherapy and nephrectomy. The genes are TRBV7-9 and TRBJ2-3; TRBD2 matches 13 bases. The sequence came from a woman aged 70-85 years with renal cell carcinoma. Written as DNA, the CDR3 is TGTGCCAGCAGCCAGGACCTTGGGCTACTAGCGGGGGGGACAGATACGCAGTATTTT. Translated, it gives CASSQDLGLLAGGTDTQYF.